This TCR beta chain was captured by sequencing in a study of T-cell memory formation after mild COVID-19. Via MiXCR, TCRdb re-called the 5' RACE reads, giving one row per CDR3 protein. The sample lists some 600,000 distinct CDR3 sequences; roughly a sixth were seen once. The J segment lost 3 bases and the V segment lost 2 bases, leaving 8 bases of the junction unmatched. The CDR3 runs to 17 residues. From germline, CDR1 is KGHSH and CDR2 LQKENI. This clonotype came up a few times. Sequencing was done on a sample of PBMCs or a T cell subset sorted from them (not recorded which). The chain couples TRBV18 to TRBJ2-3, with 10 nucleotides matching TRBD1. The clonotype originates from an adult woman who had mild COVID-19 (a few samples of this study predate the infection). Cell type and time point are not known. The CDR3 region has the DNA TGTGCCAGCTCACCAGTTGGGACAGGGGTTGTTACAGATACGCAGTATTTT. As protein: CASSPVGTGVVTDTQYF.